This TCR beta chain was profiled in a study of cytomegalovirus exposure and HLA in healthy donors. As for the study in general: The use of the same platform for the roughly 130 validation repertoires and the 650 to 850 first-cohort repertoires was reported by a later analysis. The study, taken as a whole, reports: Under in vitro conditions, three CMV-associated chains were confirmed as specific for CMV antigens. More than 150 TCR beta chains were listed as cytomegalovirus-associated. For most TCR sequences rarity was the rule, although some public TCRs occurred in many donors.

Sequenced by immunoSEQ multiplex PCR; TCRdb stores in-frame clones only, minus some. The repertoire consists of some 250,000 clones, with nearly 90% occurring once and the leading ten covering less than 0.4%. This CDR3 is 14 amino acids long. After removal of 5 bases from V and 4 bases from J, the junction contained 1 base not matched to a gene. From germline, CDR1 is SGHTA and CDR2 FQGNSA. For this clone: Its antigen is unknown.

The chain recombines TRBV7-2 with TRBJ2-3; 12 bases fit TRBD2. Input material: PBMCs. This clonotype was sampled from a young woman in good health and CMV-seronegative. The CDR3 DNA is TGTGCCAGCAGCCCTAGCGGGGGGGCAGATACGCAGTATTTT. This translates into CASSPSGGADTQYF.